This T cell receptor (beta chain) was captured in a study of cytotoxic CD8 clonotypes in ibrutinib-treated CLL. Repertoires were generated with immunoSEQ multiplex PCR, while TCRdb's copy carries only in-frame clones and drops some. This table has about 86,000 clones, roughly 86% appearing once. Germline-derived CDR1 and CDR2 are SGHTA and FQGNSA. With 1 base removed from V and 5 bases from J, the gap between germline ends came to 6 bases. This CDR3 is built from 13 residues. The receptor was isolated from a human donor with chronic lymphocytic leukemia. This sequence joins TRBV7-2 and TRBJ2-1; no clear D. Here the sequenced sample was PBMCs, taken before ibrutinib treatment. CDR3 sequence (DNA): TGTGCCAGCAGCTTAGTTGGGAACAATGAGCAGTTCTTC. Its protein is CASSLVGNNEQFF.